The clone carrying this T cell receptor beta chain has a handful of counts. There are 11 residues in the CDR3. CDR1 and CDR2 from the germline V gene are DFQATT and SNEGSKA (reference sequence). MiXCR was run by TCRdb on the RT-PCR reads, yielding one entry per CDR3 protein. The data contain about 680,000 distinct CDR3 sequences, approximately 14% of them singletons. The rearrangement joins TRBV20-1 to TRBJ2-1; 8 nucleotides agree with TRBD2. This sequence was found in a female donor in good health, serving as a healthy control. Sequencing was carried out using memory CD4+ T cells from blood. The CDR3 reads CSVSGIDEQFF. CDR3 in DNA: TGCAGCGTTAGCGGGATTGATGAGCAGTTCTTC.